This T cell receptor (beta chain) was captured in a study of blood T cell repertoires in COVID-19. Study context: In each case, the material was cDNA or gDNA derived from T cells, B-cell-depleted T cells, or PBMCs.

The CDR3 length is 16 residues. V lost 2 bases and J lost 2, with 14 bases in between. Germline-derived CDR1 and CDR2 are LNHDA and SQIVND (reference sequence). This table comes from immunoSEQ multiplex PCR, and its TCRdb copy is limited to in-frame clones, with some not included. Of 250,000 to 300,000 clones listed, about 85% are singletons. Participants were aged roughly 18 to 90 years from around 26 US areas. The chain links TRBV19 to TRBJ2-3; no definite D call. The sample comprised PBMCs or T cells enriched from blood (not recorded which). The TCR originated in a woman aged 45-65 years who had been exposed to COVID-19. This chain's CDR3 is CASSIRLGSVTDTQYF. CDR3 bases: TGTGCCAGTAGTATACGCCTCGGTTCGGTCACAGATACGCAGTATTTT. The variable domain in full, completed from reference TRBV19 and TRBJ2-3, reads DGGITQSPKYLFRKEGQNVTLSCEQNLNHDAMYWYRQDPGQGLRLIYYSQIVNDFQKGDIAEGYSVSREKKESFPLTVTSAQKNPTAFYLCASSIRLGSVTDTQYFGPGTRLTVL.